This note documents a single T cell receptor (beta chain) sequence. The antigen remains unidentified. With 5 bases clipped from V and 4 bases from J, the junction kept 5 bases outside the gene matches. The length of the CDR3 is 15 residues. The germline CDR1 and CDR2 sequences are SEHNR and FQNEAQ (reference sequence). These data are taken from a study of cytomegalovirus exposure and HLA in healthy donors. PCR was performed using 60 Vbeta and 13 Jbeta primers. Profiling relied on immunoSEQ multiplex PCR, and the TCRdb table lists in-frame clones only, not all of them. This table has approximately 160,000 clones, roughly 82% appearing once. Study observations and caveats: Relative to equally common others, HLA-associated TCR beta chains showed greater clonal expansion in a later analysis. Three chains linked to CMV were shown in vitro to be specific for CMV antigens. The likely explanation for a cluster of highly shared sequence variants was sequencing artifact.

The receptor's source is a woman in her 30s in good health and CMV-seronegative. The gene calls are TRBV7-9 and TRBJ1-3; 10 bases line up with TRBD1. Sequencing was performed on PBMCs. This CDR3 reads CASSIRTGGGNTIYF. The DNA for the CDR3 is TGTGCCAGCAGCATAAGGACAGGGGGGGGAAACACCATATATTTT.